This T cell receptor beta chain was found in a study of beta chain features in type 1 diabetes. Cell sorting via CD45RO/CCR7/CD25/CD127/CD95/CD27 was performed to obtain CD4+ naive, central memory, regulatory and stem cell-like memory cells. Sorted populations were all over 98% pure. As to this clone: Antigen specificity is unknown.

Of the isolated RNA, all was reverse transcribed, and so the sequenced material was expressed TCRB transcripts. Measured with immunoSEQ multiplex PCR; TCRdb has only the in-frame clones, and not every one. Of some 400,000 clones in the sample, roughly 16% are singletons; the top ten hold approximately 0.019%. Study-wide results and limits: A pattern of fewer insertions and more deletions at VDJ junctions was seen in type 1 diabetes patients. TCRB CDR3s were moderately but significantly shorter in Type 1 diabetes patients in all four CD4+ subsets.

The CDR3 is made up of 15 amino acids. Trimming cost V 7 bases and J 3 bases; bases outside gene matches: 11. The V gene's germline CDR1 is SNHLY and CDR2 FYNNEI. This TCR came from a woman aged 18-29 years in good health. The source material was naive CD4+ T cells from blood. V and J are TRBV2 and TRBJ2-7; 8 bases are shared with TRBD2. The DNA for the CDR3 is TGTGCCAGCACATTGGTCTTACTAGCGGACTACGAGCAGTACTTC. Translating it yields CASTLVLLADYEQYF.